This entry lists 20 T cell receptor beta chains sequenced from one sample in a study of T cells expressing NK-cell markers. TCRdb re-called the 5' RACE reads; every CDR3 protein appears as one record, without DNA. Its listing shows about 110,000 distinct CDR3 sequences. Sequenced material: blood T cells: a sorted CD56 or NKG2C T cell subset, CD4+ or CD8+ T cells, or bulk PBMC T cells (not recorded which). These receptor sequences come from a woman between 18 and 69 years old in good health.

The chain is built from TRBV11-2 and TRBJ2-2; TCRdb proposes TRBD2, but this gene call is untestable without DNA. The CDR3 is 15 amino acids. Germline V gene lookup returns CDR1 SGHAT and CDR2 FQNNGV. This CDR3 is CASSGGPRNTGELFF.

The chain recombines TRBV6-5 with TRBJ2-1. Germline CDR1 is MNHEY and CDR2 is SVGAGI. This CDR3 region has 15 residues. The CDR3 region is CASSLQPETYNEQFF.

V usage is TRBV29-1 and J usage is TRBJ1-1; TCRdb's D gene call, TRBD1, goes unchecked for lack of DNA. CDR1 SQVTM and CDR2 ANQGSEA come from the germline V gene. The CDR3 spans 12 residues. CDR3 loop: CSVDRGSTEAFF.

V is TRBV10-2 and J is TRBJ2-1; the D gene TCRdb calls, TRBD1, cannot be checked with no DNA. CDR1 WSHSY and CDR2 SAAADI come from the germline V gene. The length of the CDR3 is 11 residues. This chain's CDR3 is CASTLTGVGFF.

The V call is TRBV19, the J call TRBJ2-7; TCRdb picks TRBD1, but there is no DNA to check that call. The CDR3 totals 14 residues. Germline V gene lookup returns CDR1 LNHDA and CDR2 SQIVND (reference sequence). CDR3 amino acids: CASSIRGTGYEQYF.

CDR3 in amino acids: CASRSGRSYEQYF. V is TRBV12-3 or TRBV12-4 and J is TRBJ2-7. The CDR3 sequence is 13 residues long.

The chain couples TRBV7-8 to TRBJ1-1; checking the TCRdb D call of TRBD1 is not possible without DNA. The germline V gene encodes CDR1 SGHVS and CDR2 FQNEAQ. The CDR3 length is 15 residues. The CDR3 spells CASSLRGGGNTEAFF.

The chain has TRBV19 and TRBJ1-4. The germline gives CDR1 LNHDA, CDR2 SQIVND (reference sequence). The CDR3 sequence is 15 residues long. CDR3 region: CASSSNMGSNEKLFF.

V and J are TRBV5-4 and TRBJ2-1; TCRdb's D call of TRBD2 is untestable without DNA. The CDR3 has 16 amino acids. Germline V gene sequence: CDR1 SGHNT, CDR2 YYREEE (reference sequence). This CDR3 is CASSLGGGFSGAEQFF.

The chain joins TRBV13 to TRBJ1-1. CDR1 and CDR2 from the germline V gene are PRHDT and FYEKMQ (reference sequence). The CDR3 is 14 residues long. CDR3 in amino acids: CASSLGPRGAEAFF.

The chain employs TRBV27 and TRBJ2-3; TCRdb lists TRBD1, though no DNA is available to test this call. CDR1 and CDR2 (germline): MNHEY, SMNVEV (reference sequence). CDR3 length: 16 amino acids. This CDR3 reads CASRWAWGGSADTQYF.

V is TRBV7-9 and J is TRBJ2-4. Germline V lookup: CDR1 SEHNR, CDR2 FQNEAQ (reference sequence). The CDR3 extends over 15 amino acids. CDR3 sequence: CASSRSGLAKNIQYF. The full variable domain, in which reference TRBV7-9 and TRBJ2-4 provide the parts outside the CDR3, is DTGVSQNPRHKITKRGQNVTFRCDPISEHNRLYWYRQTLGQGPEFLTYFQNEAQLEKSRLLSDRFSAERPKGSFSTLEIQRTEQGDSAMYLCASSRSGLAKNIQYFGAGTRLSVL.

V is TRBV20-1 and J is TRBJ2-7; TCRdb's assignment of TRBD2 cannot be checked, as there is no DNA. This CDR3 spans 14 amino acids. The germline gives CDR1 DFQATT, CDR2 SNEGSKA (reference sequence). The CDR3 protein is CSARDGWEVREQYF.

The V gene is TRBV19, the J gene TRBJ2-7. The length of the CDR3 is 15 residues. Germline V gene data show CDR1 as LNHDA and CDR2 as SQIVND (reference sequence). CDR3 region: CAISIESSLSYEQYF.

V and J are TRBV11-2 and TRBJ2-2; TCRdb names TRBD2, which stays unverified in the absence of DNA. This CDR3 region has 19 residues. Germline CDR1 reads SGHAT; CDR2 reads FQNNGV. CDR3 sequence: CASSLVASGRAGNTGELFF.

J is TRBJ2-1 and V is TRBV5-4; TCRdb names TRBD2, which stays unverified in the absence of DNA. The CDR3 is made up of 15 amino acids. Germline assignment: CDR1 SGHNT and CDR2 YYREEE (reference sequence). The CDR3 is CASSSTPTLDNEQFF. Drawing the rest from reference TRBV5-4 and TRBJ2-1, the complete variable domain is ETGVTQSPTHLIKTRGQQVTLRCSSQSGHNTVSWYQQALGQGPQFIFQYYREEENGRGNFPPRFSGLQFPNYSSELNVNALELDDSALYLCASSSTPTLDNEQFFGPGTRLTVL.

The V and J genes are TRBV7-2 and TRBJ2-5; the D gene TCRdb calls, TRBD1, cannot be checked with no DNA. CDR1 SGHTA and CDR2 FQGNSA come from the germline V gene. The CDR3 consists of 15 residues. The chain's CDR3 is CASSLGGGNQETQYF. The full variable domain, rest sourced from reference TRBV7-2 and TRBJ2-5, is GAGVSQSPSNKVTEKGKDVELRCDPISGHTALYWYRQSLGQGLEFLIYFQGNSAPDKSGLPSDRFSAERTGGSVSTLTIQRTQQEDSAVYLCASSLGGGNQETQYFGPGTRLLVL.

The chain recombines TRBV10-3 with TRBJ1-1. The germline V gene encodes CDR1 ENHRY and CDR2 SYGVKD. The CDR3 extends over 15 amino acids. CDR3 residues: CAISDSGQRGTEAFF.

This chain links TRBV5-4 with TRBJ2-1; the D call of TRBD1 rests on TCRdb alone, since no DNA is present to check it. Looked up from germline, CDR1 is SGHNT and CDR2 is YYREEE (reference sequence). The CDR3 sequence is 14 residues long. CDR3 residues: CASSLGTGDNEQFF.

The CDR3 sequence is CSVLLVGGGYEQFF. The V gene is TRBV29-1, the J gene TRBJ2-1; TCRdb names TRBD1, which stays unverified in the absence of DNA. The CDR3 is made up of 14 amino acids. Germline loops: CDR1 SQVTM, CDR2 ANQGSEA.